A single sample gave rise to the 12 T cell receptor beta chains below, sequenced in a study of OX40 agonist ivuxolimab in advanced cancers. Assay used: immunoSEQ multiplex PCR; TCRdb lists only in-frame clones, some missing. The repertoire holds fewer than 25,000 clones, with 65% to 90% as singletons. This sample comprised CD4+ or CD8+ T cells sorted from blood, obtained in a trial of the OX40 agonist ivuxolimab. The source of these receptors is an adult with an advanced solid tumor such as melanoma, head and neck, liver or kidney cancer.

The V gene is TRBV10-1, the J gene TRBJ2-7; TRBD2 is a possible D gene (6 bases). The germline V and J ends were trimmed by 1 base and 3 bases, with 13 bases remaining between them. CDR3 length: 15 residues. Germline V CDR1 and CDR2: WNHNN, SYGVQD (reference sequence). The DNA for the CDR3 is TGCGCCAGCAGTGAGTTGTTAGCGGAGTACTACGAGCAGTACTTC. This codes for CASSELLAEYYEQYF.

This chain joins TRBV4-1 and TRBJ2-1; TRBD1 aligns across 8 bases. This CDR3 has 14 amino acids. Germline CDR1 is MGHRA and CDR2 is YSYEKL. The ends lost 0 bases at V and 15 bases at J; junction bases unmatched: 10. The CDR3 sequence: CASSQDRQGAFTFF. The DNA for the CDR3 is TGCGCCAGCAGCCAAGATAGGCAGGGGGCCTTTACGTTCTTC.

This clone is a singleton in its sample. CDR3: CALEGLTDTQYF. The CDR3 DNA reads TGTGCCCTGGAGGGCCTCACAGATACGCAGTATTTT. The chain carries TRBV7-9 and TRBJ2-3; TRBD2 might be the D (6 bases). Deletions cut 11 bases from V and 2 bases from J, with 11 bases between. CDR1 is SEHNR, CDR2 FQNEAQ, per germline (reference sequence). CDR3 length: 12 residues.

The V gene is TRBV28, the J gene TRBJ2-7, with 8 bases lining up with TRBD2. Germline V CDR1 and CDR2: MDHEN, SYDVKM. The junction had 7 bases not matched to a gene; V was cut back by 6 bases and J by 3 bases. The CDR3 spans 14 residues. The CDR3, as DNA: TGTGCCAGCAGCCCCCGTACTAGCGGCTACGAGCAGTACTTC. It encodes CASSPRTSGYEQYF.

The V call is TRBV4-1, the J call TRBJ2-7; 14 bases are shared with TRBD2. The CDR3 covers 17 residues. Per the germline V gene, CDR1 is MGHRA and CDR2 is YSYEKL. The V and J ends lost 5 bases and 4 bases, in that order; junction bases with no gene match: 10. This chain's CDR3 is CASSSQTSGRAMYEQYF. In DNA, the CDR3 is TGCGCCAGCAGCTCCCAGACTAGCGGGAGGGCCATGTACGAGCAGTACTTC.

The chain has TRBV4-1 and TRBJ2-2, with D perhaps matching TRBD1 (6 bases). From germline, CDR1 is MGHRA and CDR2 YSYEKL. Trimming left V 3 bases short and J 0 bases short, with 8 bases between. This CDR3 contains 15 residues. The CDR3 spells CASSQRTANTGELFF. Written as DNA, the CDR3 is TGCGCCAGCAGCCAGAGGACAGCGAACACCGGGGAGCTGTTTTTT.

This chain links TRBV27 with TRBJ2-3; 8 nucleotides align to TRBD2. The CDR3 has 14 residues. From germline, CDR1 is MNHEY and CDR2 SMNVEV (reference sequence). Trimming took 7 bases from V and 5 from J; bases not matched to a gene: 8. CDR3 sequence: CASKTGLAVDTQYF. The CDR3 DNA reads TGTGCCAGCAAAACTGGACTAGCCGTAGATACGCAGTATTTT.

The chain uses TRBV27 and TRBJ1-2; 7 bases align to TRBD1. Unmatched junction bases numbered 10, after V lost 8 bases and J lost 4 bases. This CDR3 comprises 14 residues. Germline V CDR1 and CDR2: MNHEY, SMNVEV (reference sequence). CDR3 sequence: CASGLPTGPYGYTF. The CDR3 DNA is TGTGCCAGCGGATTACCGACAGGGCCCTATGGCTACACCTTC.

The chain joins TRBV5-6 to TRBJ1-2; possibly TRBD1 for D (6 bases). CDR3 length: 15 amino acids. Germline V gene sequence: CDR1 SGHDT, CDR2 YYEEEE. The ends were cut back, 0 bases at V and 6 bases at J, with 15 bases in the middle. The CDR3 DNA is TGTGCCAGCAGCTTGGATCCACAGGGCGCGAATGGCTACACCTTC. Its protein is CASSLDPQGANGYTF.

This chain joins TRBV30 and TRBJ2-5; maybe TRBD2 (6 bases). The V gene's germline CDR1 is GTSNPN and CDR2 SVGIG (reference sequence). The CDR3 has 13 residues. Trimming removed 2 bases at V and 4 bases at J, with 11 bases between. DNA of the CDR3: TGTGCCTGGAGTCCAGGAGGGTTAGAGACCCAGTACTTC. This codes for CAWSPGGLETQYF.

The gene calls are TRBV2 and TRBJ2-4; the match to TRBD1 covers 9 bases. Germline values: CDR1 SNHLY, CDR2 FYNNEI. V was clipped by 5 bases and J by 1 base; unmatched bases: 6. CDR3 length: 16 amino acids. In DNA, the CDR3 is TGTGCCAGCAGTAGTAGGACAGGGGTGGCCAAAAACATTCAGTACTTC. Encoded protein: CASSSRTGVAKNIQYF.

The chain is built from TRBV9 and TRBJ1-6; D not certain. The germline V and J ends were trimmed by 4 bases and 4 bases, with 18 bases remaining between them. CDR1 is SGDLS and CDR2 is YYNGEE in the germline V gene. CDR3 size: 17 residues. This CDR3 is CASSPRPAAEYNSPLHF. The CDR3 region has the DNA TGTGCCAGCAGCCCGCGCCCCGCAGCCGAGTATAATTCACCCCTCCACTTT.